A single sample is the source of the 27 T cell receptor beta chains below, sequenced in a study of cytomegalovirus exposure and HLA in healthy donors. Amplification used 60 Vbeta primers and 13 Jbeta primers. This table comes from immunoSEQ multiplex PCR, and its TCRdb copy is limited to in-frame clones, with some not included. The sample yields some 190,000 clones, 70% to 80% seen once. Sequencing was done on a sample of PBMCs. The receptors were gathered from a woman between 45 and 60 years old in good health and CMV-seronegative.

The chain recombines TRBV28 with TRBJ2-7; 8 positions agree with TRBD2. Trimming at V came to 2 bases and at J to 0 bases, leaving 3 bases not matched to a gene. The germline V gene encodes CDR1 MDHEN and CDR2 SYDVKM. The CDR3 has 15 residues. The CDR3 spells CASSLTSGSSYEQYF. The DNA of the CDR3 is TGTGCCAGCAGTTTAACCAGCGGGAGCTCCTACGAGCAGTACTTC.

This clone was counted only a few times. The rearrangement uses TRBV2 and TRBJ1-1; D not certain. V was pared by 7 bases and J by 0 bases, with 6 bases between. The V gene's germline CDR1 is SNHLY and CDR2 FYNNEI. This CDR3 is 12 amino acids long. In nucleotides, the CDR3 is TGTGCCAGCATGGAGGTGAACACTGAAGCTTTCTTT. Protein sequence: CASMEVNTEAFF.

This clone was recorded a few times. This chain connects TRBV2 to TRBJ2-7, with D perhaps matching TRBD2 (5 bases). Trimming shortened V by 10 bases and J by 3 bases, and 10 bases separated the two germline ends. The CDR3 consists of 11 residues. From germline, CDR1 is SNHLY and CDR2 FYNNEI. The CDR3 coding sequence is TGTGCCAAGACCCGGGACTACGAGCAGTACTTC. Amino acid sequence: CAKTRDYEQYF.

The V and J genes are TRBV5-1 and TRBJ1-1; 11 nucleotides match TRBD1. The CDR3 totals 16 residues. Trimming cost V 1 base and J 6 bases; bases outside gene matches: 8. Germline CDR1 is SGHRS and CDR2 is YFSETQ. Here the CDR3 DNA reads TGCGCCAGCAGCTTGCAAAATCCGGGACAGGGGGCTGAAGCTTTCTTT. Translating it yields CASSLQNPGQGAEAFF.

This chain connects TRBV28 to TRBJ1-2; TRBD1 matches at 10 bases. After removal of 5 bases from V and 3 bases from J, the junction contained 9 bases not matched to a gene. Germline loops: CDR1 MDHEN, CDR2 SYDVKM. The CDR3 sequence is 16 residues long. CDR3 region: CASSPPGTGVDYGYTF. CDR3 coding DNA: TGTGCCAGCAGTCCTCCCGGGACAGGGGTTGACTATGGCTACACCTTC.

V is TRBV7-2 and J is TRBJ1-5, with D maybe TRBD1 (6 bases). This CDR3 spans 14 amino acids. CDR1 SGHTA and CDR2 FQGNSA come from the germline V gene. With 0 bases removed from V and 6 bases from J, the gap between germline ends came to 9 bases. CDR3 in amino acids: CASSLAGGAQPQHF. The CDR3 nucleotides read TGTGCCAGCAGCTTAGCGGGGGGGGCTCAGCCCCAGCATTTT. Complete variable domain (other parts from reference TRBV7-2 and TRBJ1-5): GAGVSQSPSNKVTEKGKDVELRCDPISGHTALYWYRQSLGQGLEFLIYFQGNSAPDKSGLPSDRFSAERTGGSVSTLTIQRTQQEDSAVYLCASSLAGGAQPQHFGDGTRLSIL.

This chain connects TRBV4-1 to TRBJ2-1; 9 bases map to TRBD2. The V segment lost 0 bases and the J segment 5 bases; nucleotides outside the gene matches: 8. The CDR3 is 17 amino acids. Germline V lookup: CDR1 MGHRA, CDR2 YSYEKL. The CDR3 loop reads CASSQETATSGHNEQFF. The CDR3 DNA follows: TGCGCCAGCAGCCAAGAAACGGCGACTAGCGGACACAATGAGCAGTTCTTC.

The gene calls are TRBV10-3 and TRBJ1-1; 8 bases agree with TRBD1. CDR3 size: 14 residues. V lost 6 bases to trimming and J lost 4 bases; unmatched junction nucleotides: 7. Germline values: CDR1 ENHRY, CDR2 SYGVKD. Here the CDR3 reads CAISSTGGTTEAFF. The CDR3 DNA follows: TGTGCCATCAGCTCCACAGGGGGGACCACTGAAGCTTTCTTT.

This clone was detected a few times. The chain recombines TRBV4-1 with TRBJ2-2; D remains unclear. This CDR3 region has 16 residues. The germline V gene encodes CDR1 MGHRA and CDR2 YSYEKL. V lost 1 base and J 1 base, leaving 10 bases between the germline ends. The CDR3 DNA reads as TGCGCCAGCAGCCAAGTTGATATACTGAACACCGGGGAGCTGTTTTTT. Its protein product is CASSQVDILNTGELFF.

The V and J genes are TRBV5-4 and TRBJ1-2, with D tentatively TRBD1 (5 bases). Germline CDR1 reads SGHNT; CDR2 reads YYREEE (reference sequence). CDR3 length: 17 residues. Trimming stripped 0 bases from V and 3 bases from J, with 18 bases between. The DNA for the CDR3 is TGTGCCAGCAGCTTGGGGCTCCAAGGGGTTGGAGACTATGGCTACACCTTC. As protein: CASSLGLQGVGDYGYTF.

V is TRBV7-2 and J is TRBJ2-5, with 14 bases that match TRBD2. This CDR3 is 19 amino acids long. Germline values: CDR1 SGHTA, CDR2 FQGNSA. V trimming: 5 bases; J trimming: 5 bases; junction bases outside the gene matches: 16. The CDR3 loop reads CASSRQATSGGAFRETQYF. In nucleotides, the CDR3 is TGTGCCAGCAGCCGTCAGGCGACTAGCGGGGGGGCCTTTCGGGAGACCCAGTACTTC.

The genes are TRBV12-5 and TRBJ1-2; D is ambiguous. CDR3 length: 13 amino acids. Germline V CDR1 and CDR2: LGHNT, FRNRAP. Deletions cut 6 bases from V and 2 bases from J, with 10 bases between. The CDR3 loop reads CASGAGGNYGYTF. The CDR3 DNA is TGTGCTAGTGGGGCAGGAGGCAACTATGGCTACACCTTC.

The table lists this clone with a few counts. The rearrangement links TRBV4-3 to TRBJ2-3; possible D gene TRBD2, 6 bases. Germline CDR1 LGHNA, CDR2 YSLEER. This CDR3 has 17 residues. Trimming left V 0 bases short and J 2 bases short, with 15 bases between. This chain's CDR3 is CASSQDPVGGNTDTQYF. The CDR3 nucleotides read TGCGCCAGCAGCCAAGATCCGGTCGGAGGGAACACAGATACGCAGTATTTT.

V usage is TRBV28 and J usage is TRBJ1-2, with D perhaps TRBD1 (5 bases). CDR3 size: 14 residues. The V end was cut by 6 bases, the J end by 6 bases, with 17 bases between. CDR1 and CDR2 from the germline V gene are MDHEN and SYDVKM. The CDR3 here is CASSAGQGRHGYTF. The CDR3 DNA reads TGTGCCAGCAGCGCCGGGCAGGGAAGGCATGGCTACACCTTC.

The chain's CDR3 is CAWSLQGTGELFF. The CDR3 DNA is TGTGCCTGGAGCCTTCAGGGGACCGGGGAGCTGTTTTTT. This chain uses TRBV30 with TRBJ2-2, with D perhaps TRBD1 (6 bases). Germline V gene lookup returns CDR1 GTSNPN and CDR2 SVGIG (reference sequence). Trimming took 3 bases from V and 5 from J, leaving 10 bases between them. The CDR3 has 13 amino acids.

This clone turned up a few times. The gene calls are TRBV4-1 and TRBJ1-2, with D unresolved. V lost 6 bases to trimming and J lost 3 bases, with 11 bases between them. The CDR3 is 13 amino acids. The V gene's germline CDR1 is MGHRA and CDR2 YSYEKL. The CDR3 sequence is CASRRTGDYGYTF. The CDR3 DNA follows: TGCGCCAGCAGGAGGACGGGAGACTATGGCTACACCTTC.

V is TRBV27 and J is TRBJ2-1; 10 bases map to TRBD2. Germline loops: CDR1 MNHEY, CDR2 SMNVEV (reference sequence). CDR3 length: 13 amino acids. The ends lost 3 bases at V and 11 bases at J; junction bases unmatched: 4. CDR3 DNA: TGTGCCAGCAGTTTTAGAACTAGCGGGAAGCAGTTCTTC. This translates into CASSFRTSGKQFF.

The CDR3 sequence is CASSESGRYGYTF. The CDR3 region has the DNA TGTGCCAGCAGTGAATCTGGTCGGTATGGCTACACCTTC. The V call is TRBV6-1, the J call TRBJ1-2; D is uncertain. The CDR3 extends over 13 amino acids. CDR1 is MNHNS, CDR2 SASEGT, per germline. Trimming left V 2 bases short and J 5 bases short, with 9 bases between.

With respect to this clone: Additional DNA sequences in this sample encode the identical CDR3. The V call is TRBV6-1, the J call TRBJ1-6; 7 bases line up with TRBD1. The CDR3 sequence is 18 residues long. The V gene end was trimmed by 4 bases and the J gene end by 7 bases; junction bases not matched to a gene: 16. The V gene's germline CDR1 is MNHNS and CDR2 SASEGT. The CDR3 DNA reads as TGTGCCAGCAGTGGGACAACAGGGGTAGTGGGTCCAAATTCACCCCTCCACTTT. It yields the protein CASSGTTGVVGPNSPLHF.

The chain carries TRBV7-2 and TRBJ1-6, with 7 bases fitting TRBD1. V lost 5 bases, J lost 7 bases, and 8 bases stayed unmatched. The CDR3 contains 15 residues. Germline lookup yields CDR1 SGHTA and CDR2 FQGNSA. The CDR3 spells CASSPRQGENSPLHF. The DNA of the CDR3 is TGTGCCAGCAGCCCCCGACAGGGCGAAAATTCACCCCTCCACTTT.

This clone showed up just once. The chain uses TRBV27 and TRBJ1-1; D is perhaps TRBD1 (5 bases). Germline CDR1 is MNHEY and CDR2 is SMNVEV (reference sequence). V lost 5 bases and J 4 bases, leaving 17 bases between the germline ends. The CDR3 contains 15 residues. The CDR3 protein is CASSRQSGGITEAFF. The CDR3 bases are TGTGCCAGCAGTCGGCAAAGCGGGGGTATCACTGAAGCTTTCTTT.

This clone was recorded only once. The CDR3 protein is CASSPTGLRAQPQHF. Here the CDR3 DNA reads TGTGCCAGCTCACCGACAGGTCTGAGGGCTCAGCCCCAGCATTTT. The chain recombines TRBV18 with TRBJ1-5, with D possibly being TRBD1 (6 bases). The germline V gene has CDR1 KGHSH and CDR2 LQKENI. The ends were cut back, 3 bases at V and 6 bases at J, with 15 bases in the middle. The CDR3 sequence is 15 residues long.

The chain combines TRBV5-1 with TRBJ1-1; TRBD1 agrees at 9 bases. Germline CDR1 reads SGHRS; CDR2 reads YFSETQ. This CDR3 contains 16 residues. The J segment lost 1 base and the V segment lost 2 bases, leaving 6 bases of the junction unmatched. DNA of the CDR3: TGCGCCAGCAGCTTAGAAACAGGGGGCGGGAACACTGAAGCTTTCTTT. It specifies CASSLETGGGNTEAFF.

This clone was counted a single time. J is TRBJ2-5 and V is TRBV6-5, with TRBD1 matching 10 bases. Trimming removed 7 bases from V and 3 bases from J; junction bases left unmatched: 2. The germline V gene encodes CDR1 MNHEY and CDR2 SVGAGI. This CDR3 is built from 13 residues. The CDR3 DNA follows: TGTGCCAGCAAGGACAGGGGGAAAGAGACCCAGTACTTC. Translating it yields CASKDRGKETQYF.

The CDR3 is CASSSAGQAGQPQHF. CDR3 bases: TGTGCCAGCTCCTCGGCGGGACAGGCAGGCCAGCCCCAGCATTTT. The V call is TRBV18, the J call TRBJ1-5, with TRBD1 matching over 8 bases. CDR3 size: 15 residues. Trimming at V came to 6 bases and at J to 7 bases, leaving 11 bases not matched to a gene. Germline CDR1 and CDR2: KGHSH and LQKENI. The whole variable domain, filled in from reference TRBV18 and TRBJ1-5, reads NAGVMQNPRHLVRRRGQEARLRCSPMKGHSHVYWYRQLPEEGLKFMVYLQKENIIDESGMPKERFSAEFPKEGPSILRIQQVVRGDSAAYFCASSSAGQAGQPQHFGDGTRLSIL.

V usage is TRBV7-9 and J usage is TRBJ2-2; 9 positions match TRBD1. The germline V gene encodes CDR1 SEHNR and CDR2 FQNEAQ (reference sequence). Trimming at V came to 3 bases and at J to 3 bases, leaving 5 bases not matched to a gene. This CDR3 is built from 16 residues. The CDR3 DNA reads TGTGCCAGCAGCTTTAGCGACAGGGGGTACACCGGGGAGCTGTTTTTT. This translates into CASSFSDRGYTGELFF. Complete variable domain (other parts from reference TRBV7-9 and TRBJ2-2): DTGVSQNPRHKITKRGQNVTFRCDPISEHNRLYWYRQTLGQGPEFLTYFQNEAQLEKSRLLSDRFSAERPKGSFSTLEIQRTEQGDSAMYLCASSFSDRGYTGELFFGEGSRLTVL.

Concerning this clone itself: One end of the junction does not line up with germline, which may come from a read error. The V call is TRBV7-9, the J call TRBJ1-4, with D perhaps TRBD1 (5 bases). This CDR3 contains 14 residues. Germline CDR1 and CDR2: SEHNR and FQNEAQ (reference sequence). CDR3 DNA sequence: TGTTCCAGCAGCTTATCCCTCACGGGGGGAAAACTGTTTTTT. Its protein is CSSSLSLTGGKLFF.